The sequence of this T cell receptor (beta chain) was determined in a study of beta chain features in type 1 diabetes (dated 2018 in TCRdb). The study in broad terms: Patients and healthy donors did not differ in mean age, gender distribution, total cell number or subset yield. A total of 85 million to 140 million sorted cells were examined across all samples, and a strong correlation was observed between cell number per subset and RNA yield. In the study, recently diagnosed type 1 diabetes patients and matched healthy donors were compared on the TCRB repertoires of their sorted circulating CD4+ T cell subsets. Regulatory and stem cell-like memory subsets were obtained from only 8 patients and roughly eight healthy donors, while naive and central memory subsets were obtained from all 30 or so donors.

The High Capacity cDNA Reverse Transcription Kit was used to reverse transcribe all of the isolated RNA, meaning that expressed TCRB transcripts were what got sequenced. Deep immunoSEQ sequencing was applied to naive, central memory and regulatory T cell samples, giving an average of roughly 3.6 million total reads per sample. Sorted cells were lysed in RLT buffer and RNA was extracted with DNase-treated RNeasy Micro or Mini kits, depending on cell number. Each cell subset was processed separately to prevent cross-contamination, with patient and healthy donor samples processed together. The immunoSEQ multiplex PCR was used to amplify TCRB sequences from cDNA, yielding 87-bp fragments that span the CDR3 region. Sequencing of the amplicons was performed on the Illumina HiSeq platform. As for how the authors treated the data: Synthetic template baselines were used to correct PCR bias computationally, reads within Hamming distance 2 were collapsed together, and singletons that could not be merged were discarded. Reads were aligned against IMGT so that V, D and J genes, CDR3 length and insertions or deletions at six rearrangement sites could be assigned. Within each subset, clonotype counts were normalized to the number of sorted cells before true diversity and Gini coefficients were calculated with the tcR R package. The overlap coefficient, calculated on TCRB nucleotide sequences, was used to measure repertoire sharing. Out-of-frame TCRB sequences from naive cells were analyzed to stand in for the pre-selection repertoire. The clones in this table, taken by TCRdb from immuneACCESS, are in-frame only. Not every clone is retained; where verified, under half of the shortfall comes from an unresolved V gene, and the cause of the rest is unknown. V, J and clone size are those of that table, while D and trimming were read from the DNA. The sample table shows about 410,000 clones, and around 13% are seen once. The ten largest clones take up 0.035% to 0.045% of the sample.

Counted from cysteine to phenylalanine, this CDR3 has 16 amino acids. Just the 48-base CDR3 DNA is kept, in frame starting at base 1. Taken from the germline V gene (reference sequence), the CDR1 and CDR2 loops are PRHDT and FYEKMQ. V is pared back by 5 bases and J by 0 bases, with 11 bases lying between the germline termini. Broad study findings and their caveats: Shorter templates might be favored by PCR, yet because patient and control samples were amplified and corrected together, any such skew would affect both groups equally. Because cDNA was sequenced instead of genomic DNA, activated cells with high expression could be over-represented, although the groups did not differ in activation or CD3 levels. At VDJ recombination sites, type 1 diabetes patients had fewer insertions and more deleted nucleotides, which implies abnormalities in thymic rearrangement. A moderate but significant shortening of TCRB CDR3 length was observed in type 1 diabetes patients in all four CD4+ subsets. Because the HLA sub-analyses included only small numbers of individuals, any influence of HLA type on TCRB rearrangement was left unresolved. The naive, central memory and regulatory TCRB repertoires appeared to resemble one another more closely among patients than among healthy donors.

A remark on this clone: Its antigen remains unidentified. The record has no base qualities; no much larger clone is one base away.

Each donor gave one peripheral blood draw, averaging roughly 100 mL, which was collected into heparinised tubes. A BD FACSAria II was used to sort naive, central memory, regulatory and stem cell-like memory CD4+ T cells with a panel that included CD45RO, CCR7, CD25, CD127, CD95 and CD27. Purity was above 95% for every sorted population. Right away, PBMCs were isolated by Lymphoprep density gradient centrifugation and were stained directly, with no culture step. So that batch effects would be minimized, each experiment stained and sorted samples in pairs, pairing one healthy donor with one patient. Recombination connected TRBV13 to TRBJ1-6, with the D gene too uncertain to name. The sequencing input was naive CD4+ T cells from blood. The cell subset or site label, as the study defines it: true naive CD4+ T cells. The TCR originated in a man aged 30 to 39 in good health. Read as DNA, the sequence is TGTGCCAGCAGCCCGACCCAGAGCTCCTATAATTCACCCCTCCACTTT. This yields the protein CASSPTQSSYNSPLHF.